This note documents a single T cell receptor beta chain sequence. What it recognizes is unknown. A second PCR, run for roughly 7 to 12 cycles, used a sample-barcoded 5' primer plus a J-beta primer mix. MiXCR, run by TCRdb on the 5' RACE reads, gives a single entry per CDR3 protein. The data show around 1,000,000 distinct CDR3 sequences, with less than 25% seen just once and 0.65% to 0.95% held by the top ten. The sample belongs to a study of blood T cells in healthy people across ages. Whole-study findings and limits: Estimates based on one million T cells were treated as lower bounds. In older individuals, TCR beta diversity per million T cells was lower, falling roughly linearly with age.

Germline CDR1 reads ENHRY; CDR2 reads SYGVKD. J was trimmed by 2 bases and V by 6 bases; bases with no gene match: 4. The CDR3 totals 14 residues. These sequences were also reported in another study, on T cells of mothers and their children. That work states: The authors used all extracted RNA for cDNA synthesis, at approximately 1.5 ug per 15 ul. T cell clones that were persistent and microchimeric went undetected.

The chain combines TRBV10-3 with TRBJ2-5; 9 bases align to TRBD2. This clonotype originated in a girl aged 2 to 10 in good health. The sequenced sample consisted of blood. CDR3 sequence reads: CAIRASGKQETQYF. The DNA for the CDR3 is TGTGCCATCAGAGCTAGCGGGAAGCAAGAGACCCAGTACTTC.